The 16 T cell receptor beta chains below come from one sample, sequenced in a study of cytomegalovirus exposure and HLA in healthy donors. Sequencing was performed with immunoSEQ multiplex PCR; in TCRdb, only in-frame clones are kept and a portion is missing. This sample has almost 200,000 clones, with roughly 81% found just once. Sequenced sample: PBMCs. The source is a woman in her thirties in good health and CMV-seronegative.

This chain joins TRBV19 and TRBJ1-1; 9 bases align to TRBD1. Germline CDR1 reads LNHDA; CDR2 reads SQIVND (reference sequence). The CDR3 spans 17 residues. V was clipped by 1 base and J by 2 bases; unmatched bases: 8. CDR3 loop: CASSIAGTGRINTEAFF. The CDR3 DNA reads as TGTGCCAGTAGTATAGCTGGGACAGGGCGGATAAACACTGAAGCTTTCTTT.

CDR3 in amino acids: CASSLLAGFADTQYF. For the CDR3, the DNA is TGTGCCAGCAGCTTACTAGCGGGATTTGCAGATACGCAGTATTTT. The chain is built from TRBV7-2 and TRBJ2-3; 9 bases fit TRBD2. The CDR3 length is 15 residues. Looked up from germline, CDR1 is SGHTA and CDR2 is FQGNSA. V was pared by 2 bases and J by 4 bases, with 4 bases of the junction left unmatched. Complete variable domain (other parts from reference TRBV7-2 and TRBJ2-3): GAGVSQSPSNKVTEKGKDVELRCDPISGHTALYWYRQSLGQGLEFLIYFQGNSAPDKSGLPSDRFSAERTGGSVSTLTIQRTQQEDSAVYLCASSLLAGFADTQYFGPGTRLTVL.

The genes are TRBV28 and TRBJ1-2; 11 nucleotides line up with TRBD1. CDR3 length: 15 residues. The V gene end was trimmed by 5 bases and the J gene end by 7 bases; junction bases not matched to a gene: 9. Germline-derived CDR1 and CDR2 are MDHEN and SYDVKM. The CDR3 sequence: CASSTIGQGAGGYTF. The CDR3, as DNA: TGTGCCAGCAGTACCATAGGACAGGGGGCGGGTGGCTACACCTTC.

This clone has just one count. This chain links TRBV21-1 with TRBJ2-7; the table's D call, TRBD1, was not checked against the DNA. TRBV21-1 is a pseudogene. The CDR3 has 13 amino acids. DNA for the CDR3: TGTGCCAGCAGCAAAGGACAGGGTGTCGAGCAGTACTTC. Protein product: CASSKGQGVEQYF.

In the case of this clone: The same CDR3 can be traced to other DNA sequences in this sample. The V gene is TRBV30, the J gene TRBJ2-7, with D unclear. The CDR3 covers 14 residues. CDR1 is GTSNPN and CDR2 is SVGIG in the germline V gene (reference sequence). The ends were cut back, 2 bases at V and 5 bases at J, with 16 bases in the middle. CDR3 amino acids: CAWSRSGVLNEQYF. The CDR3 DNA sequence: TGTGCCTGGAGTAGGAGTGGAGTTCTTAACGAGCAGTACTTC.

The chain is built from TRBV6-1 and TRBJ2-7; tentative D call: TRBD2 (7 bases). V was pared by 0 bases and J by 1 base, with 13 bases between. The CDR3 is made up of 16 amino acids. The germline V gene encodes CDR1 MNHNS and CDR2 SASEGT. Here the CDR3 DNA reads TGTGCCAGCAGTGAAGCGAGAAGGGGGGGGTCCTACGAGCAGTACTTC. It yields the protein CASSEARRGGSYEQYF.

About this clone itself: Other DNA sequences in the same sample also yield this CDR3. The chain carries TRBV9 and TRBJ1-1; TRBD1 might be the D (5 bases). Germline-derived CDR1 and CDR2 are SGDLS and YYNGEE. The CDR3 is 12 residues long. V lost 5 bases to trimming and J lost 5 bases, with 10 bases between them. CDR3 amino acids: CASSARGTEAFF. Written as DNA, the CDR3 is TGTGCCAGCAGTGCTAGGGGAACTGAAGCTTTCTTT.

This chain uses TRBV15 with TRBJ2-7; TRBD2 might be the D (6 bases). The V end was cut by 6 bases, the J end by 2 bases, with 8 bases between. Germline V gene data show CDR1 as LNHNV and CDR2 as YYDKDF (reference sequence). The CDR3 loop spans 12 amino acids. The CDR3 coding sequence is TGTGCCACCAGTAGCGGACCCTACGAGCAGTACTTC. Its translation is CATSSGPYEQYF.

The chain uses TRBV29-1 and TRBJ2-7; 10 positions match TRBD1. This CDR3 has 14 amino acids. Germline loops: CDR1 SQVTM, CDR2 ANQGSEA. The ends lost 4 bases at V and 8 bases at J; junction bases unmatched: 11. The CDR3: CSVVGGQGGLKQYF. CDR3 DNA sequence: TGCAGCGTTGTAGGAGGACAGGGGGGATTAAAGCAGTACTTC.

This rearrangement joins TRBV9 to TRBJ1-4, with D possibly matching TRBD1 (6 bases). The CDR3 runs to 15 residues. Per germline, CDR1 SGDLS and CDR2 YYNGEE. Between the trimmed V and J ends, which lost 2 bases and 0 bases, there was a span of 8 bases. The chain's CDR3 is CASSVSGATNEKLFF. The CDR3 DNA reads TGTGCCAGCAGCGTCTCAGGGGCAACTAATGAAAAACTGTTTTTT.

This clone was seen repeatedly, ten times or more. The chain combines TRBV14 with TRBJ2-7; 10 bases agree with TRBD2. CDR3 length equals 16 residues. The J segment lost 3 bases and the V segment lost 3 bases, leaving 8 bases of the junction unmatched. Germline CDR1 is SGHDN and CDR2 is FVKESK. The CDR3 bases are TGTGCCAGCAGCCAGACGTACCTAGCGGGAGTCTACGAGCAGTACTTC. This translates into CASSQTYLAGVYEQYF.

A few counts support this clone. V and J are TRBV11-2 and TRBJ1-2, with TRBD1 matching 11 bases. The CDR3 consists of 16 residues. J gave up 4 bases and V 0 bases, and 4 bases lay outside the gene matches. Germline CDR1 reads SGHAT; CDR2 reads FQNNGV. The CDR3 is CASSLEAGTGGYGYTF. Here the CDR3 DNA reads TGTGCCAGCAGCTTAGAGGCCGGGACAGGGGGCTATGGCTACACCTTC.

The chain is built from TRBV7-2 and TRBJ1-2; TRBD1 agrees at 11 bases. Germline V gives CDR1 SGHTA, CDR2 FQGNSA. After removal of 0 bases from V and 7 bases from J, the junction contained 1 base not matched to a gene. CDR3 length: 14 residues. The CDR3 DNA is TGTGCCAGCAGCTTAGCGGGACAGGGGGGTGGCTACACCTTC. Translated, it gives CASSLAGQGGGYTF.

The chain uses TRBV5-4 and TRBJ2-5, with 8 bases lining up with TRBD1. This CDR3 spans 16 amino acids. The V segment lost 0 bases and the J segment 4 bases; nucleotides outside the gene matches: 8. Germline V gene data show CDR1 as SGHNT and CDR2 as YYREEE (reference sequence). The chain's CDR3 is CASSLGGQVQIETQYF. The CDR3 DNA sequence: TGTGCCAGCAGCTTGGGGGGACAGGTCCAGATAGAGACCCAGTACTTC. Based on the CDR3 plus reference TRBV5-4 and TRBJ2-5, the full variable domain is ETGVTQSPTHLIKTRGQQVTLRCSSQSGHNTVSWYQQALGQGPQFIFQYYREEENGRGNFPPRFSGLQFPNYSSELNVNALELDDSALYLCASSLGGQVQIETQYFGPGTRLLVL.

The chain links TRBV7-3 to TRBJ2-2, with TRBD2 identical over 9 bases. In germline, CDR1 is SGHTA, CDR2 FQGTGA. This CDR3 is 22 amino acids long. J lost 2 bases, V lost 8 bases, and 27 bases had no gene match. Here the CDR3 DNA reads TGTGCCAGCTCCCAAAGAGGGAGAATTAGCGGGGGCCCAAATCTCAACACCGGGGAGCTGTTTTTT. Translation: CASSQRGRISGGPNLNTGELFF.

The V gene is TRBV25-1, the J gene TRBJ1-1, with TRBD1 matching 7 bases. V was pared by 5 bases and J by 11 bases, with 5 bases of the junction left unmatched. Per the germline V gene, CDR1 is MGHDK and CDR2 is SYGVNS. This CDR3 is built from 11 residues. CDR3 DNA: TGTGCCAGCAGTTTACAGGGGAAGGCTTTCTTT. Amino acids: CASSLQGKAFF. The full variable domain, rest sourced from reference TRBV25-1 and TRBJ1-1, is EADIYQTPRYLVIGTGKKITLECSQTMGHDKMYWYQQDPGMELHLIHYSYGVNSTEKGDLSSESTVSRIRTEHFPLTLESARPSHTSQYLCASSLQGKAFFGQGTRLTVV.